The clone carrying this T cell receptor (beta chain) was seen just once. This CDR3 contains 15 residues. Trimming left V 0 bases short and J 0 bases short, with 9 bases between. The germline V gene encodes CDR1 SGHKS and CDR2 YYEKEE (reference sequence). The table came from immunoSEQ multiplex PCR; TCRdb's copy has only in-frame clones and leaves some out. The data contain 2 million to 2.5 million clones, 80% to 95% of them seen just once; the ten biggest clones take up roughly 0.36%. The data are from a study of shared clonotypes between healthy human individuals. Study-level information: Aged between 18 and 49, the donors were two women and a few men. Three CD4 naive, three CD4 memory, two CD8 naive and one CD8 memory plate were used per donor.

The TCR originated in a young man in good health. Some clones in this sample may be carry-over from other donors' samples. Material for sequencing was naive CD4+ T cells from PBMCs. Indicated subset: CD45RA+ positively selected. The chain links TRBV5-5 to TRBJ1-1; unclear D gene. In DNA, the CDR3 is TGTGCCAGCAGCTTGGGTCTGGGGATGAACACTGAAGCTTTCTTT. This sequence encodes CASSLGLGMNTEAFF.